This record covers a single TCR beta chain. This entry comes from a study of blood T cell repertoires in COVID-19. As originally analysed: Using reference gene primer amplification, nucleated cell counts were estimated. Some clones are missing from TCRdb's copy, which holds only in-frame ones; the method was immunoSEQ multiplex PCR. Clone size and V and J calls were adopted from that table, with D and trimming inferred from the DNA. The profile shows approximately 410,000 clones, roughly 85% of them singletons. Trimming took 1 base from V and 3 from J; bases not matched to a gene: 2. Per germline, CDR1 LGHDT and CDR2 YNNKEL (reference sequence). The CDR3 length is 14 residues.

The V gene is TRBV3-1 (or the pseudogene TRBV3-2), the J gene TRBJ1-1; 7 positions match TRBD1. This TCR derives from a woman in her thirties with active or convalescent COVID-19. The sample comprised peripheral blood. CDR3: CASSQVQGDTEAFF. Here the CDR3 DNA reads TGTGCCAGCAGCCAAGTCCAGGGGGACACTGAAGCTTTCTTT.